The sequence of this T cell receptor (beta chain) was determined in a study of Ad26.COV2.S vaccination and SARS-CoV-2 variants. Study-wide background: Sample donor was a member of the COV1001 Ad26.COV2.S trial arm. Once or twice, 56 days apart, Ad26.COV2.S was delivered intramuscularly.

In the case of this clone: Antigen specificity is unknown.

Treatment meaning: some 19 received Ad26.COV2.S at low or high dose, single or two shots; 5 received placebo; per-sample allocation not given. Each sample was drawn 63 days after the first injection (of vaccine or placebo). The vaccine delivered Wuhan-strain SARS-CoV-2 spike through an Ad26 vector. From germline, CDR1 is LNHDA and CDR2 SQIVND (reference sequence). Trimming removed 5 bases from V and 1 base from J, with 8 bases in between. The length of the CDR3 is 13 residues. This table comes from immunoSEQ multiplex PCR, and its TCRdb copy is limited to in-frame clones, with some not included. Among about 330,000 clones listed, 90% were seen once. Regarding the study as a whole: Among vaccine recipients, spike-specific TCR breadth exceeded that of placebo recipients.

This material consisted of peripheral blood, taken in a trial of Ad26.COV2.S vaccine versus placebo. The chain links TRBV19 to TRBJ1-1; D remains ambiguous. The sequence came from a person between 18 and 65 years old who received the Ad26.COV2.S COVID-19 vaccine or a placebo. CDR3 residues: CASSPPGNTEAFF. CDR3 bases: TGTGCCAGTAGTCCTCCGGGGAACACTGAAGCTTTCTTT.